The subject of this entry is one T cell receptor (beta chain). Sequencing used immunoSEQ multiplex PCR; TCRdb keeps in-frame clones, though not all of them. Of a few million clones in the sample, roughly nine tenths are singletons; the top ten hold more than 0.12%. Recent vaccinations or acute infections were absent in the healthy HIV-negative adult donors. Nashville, Tennessee was home to all donors, who were Caucasian adults. CD45RA+ naive and CD45RA-negative memory subsets were separated from CD4+ cells. This entry belongs to a study of shared clonotypes between healthy human individuals. Across the study: With ages of 18 to 49, the donors were a couple of women and a few men.

The V gene's germline CDR1 is SGHDT and CDR2 YYEEEE. V was cut by 6 bases and J by 1 base, with 14 bases left in between. The CDR3 is 14 residues long. The source of this sequence is a young man in good health. What was sequenced was naive CD4+ T cells sorted from blood. Subset in this sample: CD45RA+ positively selected. This rearrangement joins TRBV5-6 to TRBJ2-7, with D possibly called TRBD1 or TRBD2 (6 bases each). CDR3 DNA: TGTGCCAGCAATTGGGGGGCAGGGTCCTACGAGCAGTACTTC. Translated, it gives CASNWGAGSYEQYF.